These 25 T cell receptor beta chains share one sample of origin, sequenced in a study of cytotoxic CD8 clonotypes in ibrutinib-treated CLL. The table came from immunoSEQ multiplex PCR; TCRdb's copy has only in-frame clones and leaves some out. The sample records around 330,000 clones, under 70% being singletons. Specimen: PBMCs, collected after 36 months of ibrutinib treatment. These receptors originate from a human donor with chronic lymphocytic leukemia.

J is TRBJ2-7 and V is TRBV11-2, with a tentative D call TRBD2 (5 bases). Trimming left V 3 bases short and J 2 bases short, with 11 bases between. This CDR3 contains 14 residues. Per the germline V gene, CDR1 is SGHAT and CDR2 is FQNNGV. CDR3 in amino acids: CASSFSERAYEQYF. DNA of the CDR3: TGTGCCAGCAGCTTCTCGGAGAGGGCCTACGAGCAGTACTTC.

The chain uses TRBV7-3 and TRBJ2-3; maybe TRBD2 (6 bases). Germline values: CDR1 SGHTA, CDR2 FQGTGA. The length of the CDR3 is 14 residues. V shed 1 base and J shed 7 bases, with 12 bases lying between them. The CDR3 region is CASSLNPGLNTQYF. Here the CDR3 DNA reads TGTGCCAGCAGCTTAAACCCGGGACTTAATACGCAGTATTTT.

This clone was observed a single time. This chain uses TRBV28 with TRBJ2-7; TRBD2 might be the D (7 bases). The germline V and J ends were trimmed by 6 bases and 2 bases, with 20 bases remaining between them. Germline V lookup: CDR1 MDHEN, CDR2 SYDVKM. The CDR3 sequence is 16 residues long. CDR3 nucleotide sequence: TGTGCCAGCAGCGTATTGGGGGGGCCGCATCCCTACGAGCAGTACTTC. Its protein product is CASSVLGGPHPYEQYF.

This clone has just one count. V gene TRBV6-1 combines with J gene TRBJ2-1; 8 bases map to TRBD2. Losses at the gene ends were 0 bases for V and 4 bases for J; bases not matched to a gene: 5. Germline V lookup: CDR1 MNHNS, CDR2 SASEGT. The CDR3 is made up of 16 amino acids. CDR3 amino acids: CASSEARREVYNEQFF. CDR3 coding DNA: TGTGCCAGCAGTGAAGCGAGGCGGGAGGTTTACAATGAGCAGTTCTTC.

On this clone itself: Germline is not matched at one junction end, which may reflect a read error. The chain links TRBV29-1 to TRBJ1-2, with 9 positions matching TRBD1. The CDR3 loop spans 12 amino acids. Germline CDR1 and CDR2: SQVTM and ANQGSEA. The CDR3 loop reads CSASDRGNGCTF. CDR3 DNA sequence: TGCAGCGCATCGGACAGGGGAAATGGCTGCACCTTC. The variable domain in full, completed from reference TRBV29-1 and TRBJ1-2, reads SAVISQKPSRDICQRGTSLTIQCQVDSQVTMMFWYRQQPGQSLTLIATANQGSEATYESGFVIDKFPISRPNLTFSTLTVSNMSPEDSSIYLCSASDRGNGCTFGSGTRLTVV.

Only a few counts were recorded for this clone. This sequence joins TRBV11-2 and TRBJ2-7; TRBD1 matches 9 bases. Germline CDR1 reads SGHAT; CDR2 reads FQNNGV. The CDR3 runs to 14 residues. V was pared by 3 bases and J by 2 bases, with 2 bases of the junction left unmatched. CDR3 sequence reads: CASSFRDRAYEQYF. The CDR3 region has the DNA TGTGCCAGCAGCTTCCGGGACAGGGCCTACGAGCAGTACTTC.

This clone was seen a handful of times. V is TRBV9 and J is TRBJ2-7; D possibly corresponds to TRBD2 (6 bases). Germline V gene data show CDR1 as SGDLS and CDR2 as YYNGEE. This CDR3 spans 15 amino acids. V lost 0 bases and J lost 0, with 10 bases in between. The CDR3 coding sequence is TGTGCCAGCAGCGTAGGCCTAGCGAGCTCCTACGAGCAGTACTTC. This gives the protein CASSVGLASSYEQYF. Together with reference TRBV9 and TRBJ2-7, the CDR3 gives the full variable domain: DSGVTQTPKHLITATGQRVTLRCSPRSGDLSVYWYQQSLDQGLQFLIQYYNGEERAKGNILERFSAQQFPDLHSELNLSSLELGDSALYFCASSVGLASSYEQYFGPGTRLTVT.

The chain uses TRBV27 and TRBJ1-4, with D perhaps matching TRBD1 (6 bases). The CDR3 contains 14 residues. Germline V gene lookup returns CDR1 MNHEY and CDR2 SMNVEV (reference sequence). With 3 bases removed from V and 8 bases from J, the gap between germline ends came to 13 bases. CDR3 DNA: TGTGCCAGCAGTTTCAGGGGTATCACCGAAAAACTGTTTTTT. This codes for CASSFRGITEKLFF.

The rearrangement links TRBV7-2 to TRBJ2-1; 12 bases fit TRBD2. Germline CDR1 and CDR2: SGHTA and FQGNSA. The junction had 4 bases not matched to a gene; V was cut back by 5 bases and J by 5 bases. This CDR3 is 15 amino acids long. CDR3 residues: CASSPRTSGDNEQFF. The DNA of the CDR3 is TGTGCCAGCAGCCCAAGGACTAGCGGGGACAATGAGCAGTTCTTC.

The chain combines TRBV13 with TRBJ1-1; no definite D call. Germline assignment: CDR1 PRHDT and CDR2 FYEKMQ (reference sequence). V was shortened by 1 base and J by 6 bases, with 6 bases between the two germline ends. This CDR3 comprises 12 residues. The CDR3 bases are TGTGCCAGCAGCTTAGTCACGCCTGAAGCTTTCTTT. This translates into CASSLVTPEAFF.

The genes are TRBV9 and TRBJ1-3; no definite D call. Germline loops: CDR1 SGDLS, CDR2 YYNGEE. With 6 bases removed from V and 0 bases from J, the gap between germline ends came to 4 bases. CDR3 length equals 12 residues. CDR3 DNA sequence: TGTGCCAGCACCAGCTCTGGAAACACCATATATTTT. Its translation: CASTSSGNTIYF.

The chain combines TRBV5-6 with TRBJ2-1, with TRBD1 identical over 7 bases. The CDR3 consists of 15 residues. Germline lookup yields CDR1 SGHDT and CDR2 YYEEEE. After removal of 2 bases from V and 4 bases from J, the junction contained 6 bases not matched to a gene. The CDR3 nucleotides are TGTGCCAGCAGCTTTGGGGTCAGGGGGTACAATGAGCAGTTCTTC. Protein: CASSFGVRGYNEQFF.

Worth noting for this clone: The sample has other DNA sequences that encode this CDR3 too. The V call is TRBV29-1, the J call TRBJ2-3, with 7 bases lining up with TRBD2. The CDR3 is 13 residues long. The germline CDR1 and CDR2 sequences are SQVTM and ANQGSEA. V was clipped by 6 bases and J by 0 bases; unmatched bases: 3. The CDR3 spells CSVVSGSTDTQYF. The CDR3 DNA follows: TGCAGCGTCGTTAGCGGGAGCACAGATACGCAGTATTTT.

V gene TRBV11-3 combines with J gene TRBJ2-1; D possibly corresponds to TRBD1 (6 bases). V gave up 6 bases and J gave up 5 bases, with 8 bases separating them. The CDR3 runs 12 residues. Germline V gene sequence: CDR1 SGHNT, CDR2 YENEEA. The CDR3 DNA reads TGTGCCAGCAGGGGGGCTAACAATGAGCAGTTCTTC. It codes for CASRGANNEQFF.

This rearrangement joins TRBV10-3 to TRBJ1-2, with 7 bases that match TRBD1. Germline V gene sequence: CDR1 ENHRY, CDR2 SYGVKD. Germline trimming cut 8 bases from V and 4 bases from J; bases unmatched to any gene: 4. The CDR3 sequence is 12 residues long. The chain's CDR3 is CAIYSGGYGYTF. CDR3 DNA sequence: TGTGCCATCTACTCAGGGGGCTATGGCTACACCTTC.

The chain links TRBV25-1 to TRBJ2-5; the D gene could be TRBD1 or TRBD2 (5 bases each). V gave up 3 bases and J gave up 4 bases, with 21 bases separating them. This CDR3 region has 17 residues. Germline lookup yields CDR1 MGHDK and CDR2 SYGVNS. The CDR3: CASSEGAFGAGGETQYF. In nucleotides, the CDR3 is TGTGCCAGCAGTGAGGGTGCCTTCGGGGCAGGCGGAGAGACCCAGTACTTC.

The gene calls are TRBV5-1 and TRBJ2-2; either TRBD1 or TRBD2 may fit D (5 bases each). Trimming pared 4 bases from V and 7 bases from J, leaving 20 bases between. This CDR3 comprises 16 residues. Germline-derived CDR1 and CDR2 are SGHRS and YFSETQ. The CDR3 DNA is TGCGCCAGCAGCCGCGCCGGGATCCTTGGGGGCGGGGAGCTGTTTTTT. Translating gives CASSRAGILGGGELFF.

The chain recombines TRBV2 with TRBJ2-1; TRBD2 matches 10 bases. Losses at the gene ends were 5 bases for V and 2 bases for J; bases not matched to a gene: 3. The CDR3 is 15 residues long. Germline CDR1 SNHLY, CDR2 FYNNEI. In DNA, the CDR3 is TGTGCCAGCAGTCTTCTAGCGGGGGCCTACAATGAGCAGTTCTTC. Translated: CASSLLAGAYNEQFF.

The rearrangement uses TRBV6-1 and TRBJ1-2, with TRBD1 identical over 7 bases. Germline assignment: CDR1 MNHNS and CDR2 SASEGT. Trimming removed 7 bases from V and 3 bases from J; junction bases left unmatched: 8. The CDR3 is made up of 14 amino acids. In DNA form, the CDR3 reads TGTGCCAGCACCTTAATGGGGACAGACTATGGCTACACCTTC. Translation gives CASTLMGTDYGYTF.

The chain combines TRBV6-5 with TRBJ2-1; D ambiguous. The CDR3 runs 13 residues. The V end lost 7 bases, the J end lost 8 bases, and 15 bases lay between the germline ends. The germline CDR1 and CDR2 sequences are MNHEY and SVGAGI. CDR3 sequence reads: CASTPRGVHEQFF. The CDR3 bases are TGTGCCAGCACCCCGCGTGGGGTGCATGAGCAGTTCTTC.

The CDR3 loop reads CASSYAGGPYNEQFF. For the CDR3, the DNA is TGTGCCAGCAGTTATGCGGGAGGGCCCTACAATGAGCAGTTCTTC. The V call is TRBV6-5, the J call TRBJ2-1; 9 bases are shared with TRBD2. The germline V gene has CDR1 MNHEY and CDR2 SVGAGI. V gave up 3 bases and J gave up 2 bases; unmatched junction bases: 2. The CDR3 extends over 15 amino acids.

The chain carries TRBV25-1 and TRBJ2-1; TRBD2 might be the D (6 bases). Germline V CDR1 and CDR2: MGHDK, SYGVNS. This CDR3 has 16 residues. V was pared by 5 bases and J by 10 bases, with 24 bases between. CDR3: CASSIGGTGRRVEQFF. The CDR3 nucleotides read TGTGCCAGCAGTATAGGAGGGACTGGAAGGAGGGTAGAGCAGTTCTTC.

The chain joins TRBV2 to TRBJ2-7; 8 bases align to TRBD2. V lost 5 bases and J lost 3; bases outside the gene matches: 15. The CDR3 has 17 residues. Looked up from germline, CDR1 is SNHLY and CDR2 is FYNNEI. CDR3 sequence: CASSPKGVLAASYEQYF. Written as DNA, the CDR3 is TGTGCCAGCAGTCCCAAAGGGGTACTAGCGGCTAGCTACGAGCAGTACTTC.

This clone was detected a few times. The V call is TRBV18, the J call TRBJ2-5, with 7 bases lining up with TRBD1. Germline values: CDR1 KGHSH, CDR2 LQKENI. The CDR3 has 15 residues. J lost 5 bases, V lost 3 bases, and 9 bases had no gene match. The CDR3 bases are TGTGCCAGCTCACCGACAGGGCGACAACGGGAGACCCAGTACTTC. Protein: CASSPTGRQRETQYF.

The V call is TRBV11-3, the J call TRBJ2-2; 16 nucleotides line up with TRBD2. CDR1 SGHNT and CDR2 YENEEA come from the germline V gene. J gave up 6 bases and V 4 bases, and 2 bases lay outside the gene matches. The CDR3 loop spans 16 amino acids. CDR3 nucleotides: TGTGCCAGCAGCTCGGGACTAGCGGGGGGGCCCGGGGAGCTGTTTTTT. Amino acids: CASSSGLAGGPGELFF. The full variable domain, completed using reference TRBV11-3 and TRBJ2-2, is EAGVVQSPRYKIIEKKQPVAFWCNPISGHNTLYWYLQNLGQGPELLIRYENEEAVDDSQLPKDRFSAERLKGVDSTLKIQPAELGDSAVYLCASSSGLAGGPGELFFGEGSRLTVL.